This TCR beta chain was profiled in a study of T cells in pancreatic ductal adenocarcinoma. Assay: immunoSEQ multiplex PCR; the TCRdb copy retains only in-frame clones and omits some. The table records 16,000 or so clones, approximately 89% of them present only once. The study's findings and limits: Blood had more productive templates and around 8.5-fold more unique clonotypes than tumor.

Comment on this clone: Its antigen is unidentified.

No neoadjuvant therapy was given to the selected pancreatic ductal adenocarcinoma patients before their surgery. The length of the CDR3 is 13 residues. Per the germline V gene, CDR1 is SQVTM and CDR2 is ANQGSEA. V was clipped by 1 base and J by 3 bases, with 9 bases between them. Material: PBMCs. This clonotype was obtained from a human donor with pancreatic ductal adenocarcinoma. The chain links TRBV29-1 to TRBJ1-2; D unclear. The CDR3 protein is CSVEVEGYYGYTF. CDR3 in DNA: TGCAGCGTTGAAGTTGAAGGCTACTATGGCTACACCTTC.